This T cell receptor beta chain was sequenced in a study of cytomegalovirus exposure and HLA in healthy donors. In the case of this clone: Its target is unknown.

Germline values: CDR1 SGHTA, CDR2 FQGNSA. V lost 4 bases, J lost 5 bases, and 9 bases lay in between. The CDR3 has 13 amino acids. Primers: 60 Vbeta forward and 13 Jbeta reverse. Generated by immunoSEQ multiplex PCR, the TCRdb table keeps only in-frame clones and is missing some. This sample has more than 150,000 clones, with 65% to 90% found just once. Whole-study results and caveats: The study found most TCR sequences rare, yet found some public TCRs in many donors.

Sequenced sample: PBMCs. This chain connects TRBV7-2 to TRBJ1-5; D remains ambiguous. The clonotype originates from a man aged 35-49 years in good health and CMV-seropositive. This CDR3 is CASSYDGDQPQHF. CDR3 nucleotide sequence: TGTGCCAGCAGCTATGACGGAGATCAGCCCCAGCATTTT.